This TCR beta chain was documented in a study of blood T cell repertoires in COVID-19. Assay: immunoSEQ multiplex PCR; the TCRdb copy retains only in-frame clones and omits some. The data hold approximately 130,000 clones, with roughly 85% observed a single time. V lost 2 bases and J 1 base, leaving 11 bases between the germline ends. Germline V gene data show CDR1 as LNHNV and CDR2 as YYDKDF (reference sequence). The length of the CDR3 is 15 residues. Sequenced: peripheral blood. This receptor was obtained from a human donor in a cohort sampled during active COVID-19. This chain links TRBV15 with TRBJ2-5, with D uncertain. Here the CDR3 reads CATSRPSSGQETQYF. The CDR3 DNA is TGTGCCACCAGCAGACCAAGCTCCGGCCAAGAGACCCAGTACTTC.